Here is one TCR beta chain with its context. This clone was seen once. There is no known antigen for this receptor. No quality values exist for individual bases; no much larger clone is one base distant. Trimming at the junction amounts to 4 bases on V and 2 bases on J, and the germline ends lie 12 bases apart. As encoded in the germline V gene (reference sequence), CDR1 is SEHNR while CDR2 is FQNEAQ. From its cysteine to its phenylalanine, the CDR3 spans 14 amino acids. The CDR3 DNA has 42 bases and is translated from base 1. This sample was taken from a study of T cell responses to AZD1222 COVID-19 vaccine (dated by TCRdb to 2020 to 2023). In the study overall: A total of 233 trial participants underwent TCR sequencing, of whom 207 had received two doses of AZD1222 and around 26 had received two doses of the MenACWY control vaccine. Trial participants were enrolled by age into 18-55, 56-69 and 70-plus year subgroups, with approximately 160, 26 and 62 TCR-sequenced participants respectively. Broad study findings and their caveats: Most participants were white British and females outnumbered males, and the authors suggested that clonal diversity may have been underestimated. Because no day 14 peak-response samples were available, repertoires were characterized only after the peak T cell response. The vaccine-associated CD4 TCRs covered the entire spike protein, and the dominant responses fell in regions 160-218 and 743-854. After two AZD1222 doses, spike-specific TCR breadth and depth were significantly higher than at day 0 and than in MenACWY recipients. In the small 56-69-year group, the increase in depth fell short of significance, most likely because of low power. Reportedly, almost half of the unique spike-specific TCRs recognized epitopes lying outside the regions that are mutated in the B.1.351 and B.1.1.7 variants. Conclusions about previously exposed vaccinees are limited, since just five to seven AZD1222 recipients were seropositive for SARS-CoV-2 at baseline.

The CDR3 regions of human TCRbeta chains were subjected to immunosequencing. The original pipeline was this. Repertoire TCRs were checked for matches against a reference library of SARS-CoV-2-specific TCRs that had been generated using the MIRA antigen-specificity platform. Breadth meant the fraction of unique TCRs that were SARS-CoV-2-associated, whereas depth meant the fraction of total T cells that were SARS-CoV-2-associated. Using the MIRA data, each spike-specific TCR was assigned both to the spike region to which the TCR was reactive and to a CD4 or CD8 class. Log10-transformed breadth and depth values were compared by one-way ANOVA with Sidak's multiple comparisons tests. TCRdb obtained this table from immuneACCESS and retained in-frame rearrangements with V and J assigned. These tables miss some clones; where compared with another copy, unresolved V genes account for less than half of the shortfall, and the remainder is unexplained. V and J calls and clone size are given by that table; D and trimming were obtained from the DNA. The sample records just under 150,000 clones, approximately 90% of which are singletons. The top ten hold roughly 1.7% of the sample.

This specimen's time point label, interpreted: about 28 days (+/-7) after the second vaccine dose. Because spike-specific TCR depth and breadth did not differ between the two schedules, AZD1222 recipients who got a second dose at roughly 4 weeks were pooled with those who got a second dose at roughly 12 weeks. Samples from vaccinated people were obtained from the UK trials COV001 and COV002, which included a single-blind randomized controlled phase 2/3 trial of AZD1222 (ChAdOx1 nCoV-19) in healthy adults. For TCRbeta chain sequencing, PBMC samples were collected from trial participants at day 0 and at day 28 after the second dose.

This TCR was sampled from an adult who received the AZD1222 COVID-19 vaccine. This material consisted of peripheral blood, taken 28 days after the second AZD1222 dose. The chain employs TRBV7-9 and TRBJ2-7; a tentative D match to TRBD1 spans 5 bases. The encoded CDR3 is CASSSVRVPYEQYF. The DNA sequence follows: TGTGCCAGCAGCTCTGTCAGGGTCCCCTACGAGCAGTACTTC.